This TCR beta chain was documented in a study of blood T cell repertoires in COVID-19. The junction had 6 bases not matched to a gene; V was cut back by 0 bases and J by 2 bases. Germline values: CDR1 SGDLS, CDR2 YYNGEE. The CDR3 totals 16 residues. Per the original methods: Estimated nucleated cell counts came from reference gene primer amplification. TCRdb keeps only in-frame clones here, not all; method: immunoSEQ multiplex PCR. V, J and clone size reflect that table, while D and trimming were determined from the DNA. The sample shows over 150,000 clones, 60% to 80% of them seen only once. Sequenced material: peripheral blood. This clonotype originated in a man in his sixties or seventies with acute or convalescent COVID-19. The V call is TRBV9, the J call TRBJ2-3; the match to TRBD2 covers 7 bases. The CDR3 sequence: CASSVGVSGSTDTQYF. The CDR3 DNA follows: TGTGCCAGCAGCGTAGGGGTTAGCGGGTCCACAGATACGCAGTATTTT.